Sequencing of this T cell receptor (beta chain) was carried out in a study of blood T cell repertoires in COVID-19. At the level of the study: Samples came from the United States, Italy and Spain, spanning acute and convalescent COVID-19. From T cells, B-cell-depleted T cells, or PBMCs came the material, which was cDNA or gDNA.

In the original analysis: Reference gene primer amplification yielded estimated nucleated cell counts. Measured with immunoSEQ multiplex PCR; TCRdb has only the in-frame clones, and not every one. V and J calls and clone size follow that table, whereas D and trimming were derived from the DNA. The top ten hold around 6.3% of the sample, which has more than 95,000 clones, over 75% seen once. Many counts were recorded for this clone. The sequence was collected from a man of 80 years or more with active or convalescent COVID-19. The source material was peripheral blood.

The CDR3 DNA is TGTGCCAGCAGCAAGAGGACAGGGTCCTATAATTCACCCCTCCACTTT. Amino acids: CASSKRTGSYNSPLHF. This chain connects TRBV7-9 to TRBJ1-6, with 8 bases identical to TRBD1. V shed 5 bases and J 1 base; nucleotides not matched to a gene: 4. In germline, CDR1 is SEHNR, CDR2 FQNEAQ (reference sequence). The CDR3 runs to 16 residues.